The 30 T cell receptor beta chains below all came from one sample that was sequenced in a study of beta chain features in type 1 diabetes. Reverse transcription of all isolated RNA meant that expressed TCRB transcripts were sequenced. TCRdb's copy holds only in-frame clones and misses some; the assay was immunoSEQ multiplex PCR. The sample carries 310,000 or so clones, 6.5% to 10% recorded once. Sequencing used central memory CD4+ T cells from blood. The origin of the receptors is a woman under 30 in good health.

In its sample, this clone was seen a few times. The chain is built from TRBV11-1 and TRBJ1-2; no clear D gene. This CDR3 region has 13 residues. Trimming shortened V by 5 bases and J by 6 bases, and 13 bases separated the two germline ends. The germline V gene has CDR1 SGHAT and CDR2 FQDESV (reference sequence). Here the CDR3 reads CASSPTRRDGYTF. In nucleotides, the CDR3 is TGTGCCAGCAGCCCAACGCGACGGGATGGCTACACCTTC.

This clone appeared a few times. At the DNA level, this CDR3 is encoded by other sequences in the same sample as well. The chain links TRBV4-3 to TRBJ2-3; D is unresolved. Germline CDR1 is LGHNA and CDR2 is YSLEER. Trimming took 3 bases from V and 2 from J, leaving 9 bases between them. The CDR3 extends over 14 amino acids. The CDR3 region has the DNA TGCGCCAGCAGCCAGGGTCTTACCACAGATACGCAGTATTTT. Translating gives CASSQGLTTDTQYF.

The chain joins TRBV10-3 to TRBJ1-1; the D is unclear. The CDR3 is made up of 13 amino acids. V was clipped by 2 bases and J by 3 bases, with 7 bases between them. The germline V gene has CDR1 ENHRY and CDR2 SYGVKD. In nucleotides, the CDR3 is TGTGCCATCAGTGAGGCGGGAGACACTGAAGCTTTCTTT. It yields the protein CAISEAGDTEAFF.

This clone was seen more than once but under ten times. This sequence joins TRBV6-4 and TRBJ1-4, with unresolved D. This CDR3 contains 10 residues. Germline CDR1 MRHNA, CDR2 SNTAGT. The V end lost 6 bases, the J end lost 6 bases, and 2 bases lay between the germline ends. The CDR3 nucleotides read TGTGCCAGCAGGGATGAAAAACTGTTTTTT. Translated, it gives CASRDEKLFF.

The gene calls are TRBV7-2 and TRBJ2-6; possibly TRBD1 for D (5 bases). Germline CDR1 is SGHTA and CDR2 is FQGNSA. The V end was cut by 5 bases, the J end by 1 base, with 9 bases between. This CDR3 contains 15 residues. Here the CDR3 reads CASSTDRSGANVLTF. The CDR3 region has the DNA TGTGCCAGCAGCACAGACAGATCTGGGGCCAACGTCCTGACTTTC.

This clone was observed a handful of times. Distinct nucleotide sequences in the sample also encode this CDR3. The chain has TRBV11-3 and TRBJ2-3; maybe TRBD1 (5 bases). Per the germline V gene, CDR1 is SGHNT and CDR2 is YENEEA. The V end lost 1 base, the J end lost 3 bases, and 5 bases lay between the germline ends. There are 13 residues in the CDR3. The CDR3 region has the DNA TGTGCCAGCAGCTTAGGGACAACAGATACGCAGTATTTT. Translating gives CASSLGTTDTQYF. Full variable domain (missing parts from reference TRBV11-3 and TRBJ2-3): EAGVVQSPRYKIIEKKQPVAFWCNPISGHNTLYWYLQNLGQGPELLIRYENEEAVDDSQLPKDRFSAERLKGVDSTLKIQPAELGDSAVYLCASSLGTTDTQYFGPGTRLTVL.

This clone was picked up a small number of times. The CDR3 region is CASSGWLAGGTYEQYF. Here the CDR3 DNA reads TGTGCCAGCAGTGGATGGCTAGCGGGGGGCACCTACGAGCAGTACTTC. The chain carries TRBV25-1 and TRBJ2-7; 11 bases fit TRBD2. With 4 bases clipped from V and 2 bases from J, the junction kept 7 bases outside the gene matches. CDR1 and CDR2 from the germline V gene are MGHDK and SYGVNS. There are 16 residues in the CDR3.

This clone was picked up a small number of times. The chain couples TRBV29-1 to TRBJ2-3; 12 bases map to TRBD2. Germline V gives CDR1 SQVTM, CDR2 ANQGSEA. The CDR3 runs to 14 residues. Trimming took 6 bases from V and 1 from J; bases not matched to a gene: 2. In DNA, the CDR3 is TGCAGCGTGGGACTAGCGGGCCGCACAGATACGCAGTATTTT. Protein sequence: CSVGLAGRTDTQYF.

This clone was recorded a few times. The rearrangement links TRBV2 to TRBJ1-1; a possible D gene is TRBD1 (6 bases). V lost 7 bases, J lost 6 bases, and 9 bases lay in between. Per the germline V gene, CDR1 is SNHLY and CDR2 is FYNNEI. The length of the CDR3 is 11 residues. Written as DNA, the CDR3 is TGTGCCAGCAAACAGGGATCTGAAGCTTTCTTT. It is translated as CASKQGSEAFF.

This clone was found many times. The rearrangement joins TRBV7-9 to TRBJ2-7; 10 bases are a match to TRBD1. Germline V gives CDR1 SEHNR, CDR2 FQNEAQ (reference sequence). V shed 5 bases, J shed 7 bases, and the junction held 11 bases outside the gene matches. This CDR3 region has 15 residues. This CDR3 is CASSVAGTGVVEQYF. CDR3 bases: TGTGCCAGCAGCGTGGCCGGGACAGGGGTTGTAGAGCAGTACTTC.

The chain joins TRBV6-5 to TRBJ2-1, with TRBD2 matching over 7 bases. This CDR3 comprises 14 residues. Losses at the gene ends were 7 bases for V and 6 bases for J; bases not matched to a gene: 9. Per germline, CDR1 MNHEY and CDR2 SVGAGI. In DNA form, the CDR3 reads TGTGCCAGCAAACCAAGCTGGGGGGGCAATGAGCAGTTCTTC. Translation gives CASKPSWGGNEQFF.

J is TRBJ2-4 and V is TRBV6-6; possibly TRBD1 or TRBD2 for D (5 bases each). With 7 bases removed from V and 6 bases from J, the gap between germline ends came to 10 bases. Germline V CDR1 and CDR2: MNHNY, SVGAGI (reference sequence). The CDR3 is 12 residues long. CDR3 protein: CASMGDGNIQYF. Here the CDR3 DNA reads TGTGCCAGCATGGGGGATGGAAACATTCAGTACTTC.

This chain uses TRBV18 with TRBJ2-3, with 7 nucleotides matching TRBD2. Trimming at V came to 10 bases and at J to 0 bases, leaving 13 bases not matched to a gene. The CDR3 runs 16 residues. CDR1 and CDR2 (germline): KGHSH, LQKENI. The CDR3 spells CATTPVLAASTDTQYF. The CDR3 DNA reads TGTGCCACCACTCCTGTCCTAGCGGCGAGCACAGATACGCAGTATTTT.

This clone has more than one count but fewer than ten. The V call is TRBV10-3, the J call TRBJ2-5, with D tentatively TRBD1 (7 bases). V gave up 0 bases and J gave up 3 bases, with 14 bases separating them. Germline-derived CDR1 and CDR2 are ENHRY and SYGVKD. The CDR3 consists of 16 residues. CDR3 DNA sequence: TGTGCCATCAGTGAGTCGAGTGTCAGGGGGGAAGAGACCCAGTACTTC. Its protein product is CAISESSVRGEETQYF.

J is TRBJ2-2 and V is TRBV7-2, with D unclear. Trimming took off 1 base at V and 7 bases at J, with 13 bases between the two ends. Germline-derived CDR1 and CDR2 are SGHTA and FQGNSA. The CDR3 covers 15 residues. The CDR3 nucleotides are TGTGCCAGCAGCTTAGTTCGCCGTCTAGGCGGGGAGCTGTTTTTT. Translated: CASSLVRRLGGELFF. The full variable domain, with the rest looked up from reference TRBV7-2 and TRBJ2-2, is GAGVSQSPSNKVTEKGKDVELRCDPISGHTALYWYRQSLGQGLEFLIYFQGNSAPDKSGLPSDRFSAERTGGSVSTLTIQRTQQEDSAVYLCASSLVRRLGGELFFGEGSRLTVL.

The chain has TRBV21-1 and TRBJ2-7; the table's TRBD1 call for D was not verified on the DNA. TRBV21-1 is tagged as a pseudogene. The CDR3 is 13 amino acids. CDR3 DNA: TGTGCCAGCCAGGAGACACAGGCCTACGAGCAGTACTTC. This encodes CASQETQAYEQYF.

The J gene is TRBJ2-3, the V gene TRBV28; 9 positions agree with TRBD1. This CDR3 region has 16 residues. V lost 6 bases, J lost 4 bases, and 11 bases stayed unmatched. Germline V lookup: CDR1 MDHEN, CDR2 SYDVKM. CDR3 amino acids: CASSLTGTGSADTQYF. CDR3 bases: TGTGCCAGCAGCCTCACCGGGACAGGGTCCGCAGATACGCAGTATTTT.

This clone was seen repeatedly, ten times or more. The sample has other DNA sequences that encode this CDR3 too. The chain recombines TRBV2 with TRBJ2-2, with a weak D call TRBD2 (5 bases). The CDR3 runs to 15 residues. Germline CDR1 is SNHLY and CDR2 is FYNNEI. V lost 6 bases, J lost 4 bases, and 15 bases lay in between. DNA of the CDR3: TGTGCCAGCAGGTCCCGTGGGAGTTTCACCGGGGAGCTGTTTTTT. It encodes CASRSRGSFTGELFF.

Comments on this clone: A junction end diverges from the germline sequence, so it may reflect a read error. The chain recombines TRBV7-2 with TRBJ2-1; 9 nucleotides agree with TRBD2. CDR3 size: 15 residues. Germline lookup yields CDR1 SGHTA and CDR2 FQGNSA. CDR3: CASSIAGASYNEQFF. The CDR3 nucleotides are TGTGCCAGCAGCATAGCGGGAGCTTCCTACAATGAGCAGTTCTTC.

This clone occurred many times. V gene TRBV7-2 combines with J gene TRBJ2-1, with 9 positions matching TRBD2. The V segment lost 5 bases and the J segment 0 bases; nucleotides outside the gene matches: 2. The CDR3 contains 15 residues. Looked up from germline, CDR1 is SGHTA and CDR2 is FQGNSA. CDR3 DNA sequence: TGTGCCAGCAGCCGGACTAGCGTCTCCTACAATGAGCAGTTCTTC. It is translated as CASSRTSVSYNEQFF.

For the CDR3, the DNA is TGTGCCAGCAGCTCCGGGACAGGGGGCGTCATTCAGTACTTC. Protein sequence: CASSSGTGGVIQYF. V and J are TRBV11-2 and TRBJ2-4; the match to TRBD1 covers 12 bases. The CDR3 covers 14 residues. The V segment lost 4 bases and the J segment 9 bases; nucleotides outside the gene matches: 4. The V gene's germline CDR1 is SGHAT and CDR2 FQNNGV.

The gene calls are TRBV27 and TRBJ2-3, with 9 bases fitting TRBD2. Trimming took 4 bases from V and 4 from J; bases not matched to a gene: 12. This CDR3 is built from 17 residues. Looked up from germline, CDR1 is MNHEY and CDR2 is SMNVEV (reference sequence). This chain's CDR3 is CASSSHPGLASADTQYF. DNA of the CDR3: TGTGCCAGCAGTTCCCATCCGGGACTAGCCTCCGCAGATACGCAGTATTTT.

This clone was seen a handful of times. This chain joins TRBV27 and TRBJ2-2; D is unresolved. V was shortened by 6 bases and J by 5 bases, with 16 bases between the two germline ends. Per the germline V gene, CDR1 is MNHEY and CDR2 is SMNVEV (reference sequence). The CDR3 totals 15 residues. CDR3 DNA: TGTGCCAGCAGCACGCTGATGTTGGGTACCGGGGAGCTGTTTTTT. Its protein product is CASSTLMLGTGELFF.

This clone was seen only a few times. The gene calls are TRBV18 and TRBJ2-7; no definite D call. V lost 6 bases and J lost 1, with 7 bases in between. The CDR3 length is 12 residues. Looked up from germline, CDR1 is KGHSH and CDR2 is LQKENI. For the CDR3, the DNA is TGTGCCAGCTCTGCCAATTCCTACGAGCAGTACTTC. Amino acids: CASSANSYEQYF. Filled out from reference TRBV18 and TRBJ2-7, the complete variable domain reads NAGVMQNPRHLVRRRGQEARLRCSPMKGHSHVYWYRQLPEEGLKFMVYLQKENIIDESGMPKERFSAEFPKEGPSILRIQQVVRGDSAAYFCASSANSYEQYFGPGTRLTVT.

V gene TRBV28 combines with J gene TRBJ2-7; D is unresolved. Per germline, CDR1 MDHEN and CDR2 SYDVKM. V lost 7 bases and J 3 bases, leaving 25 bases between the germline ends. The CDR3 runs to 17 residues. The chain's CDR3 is CASTSTSSNTRLYEQYF. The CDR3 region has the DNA TGTGCCAGCACCTCGACCAGTTCTAACACCCGGCTCTACGAGCAGTACTTC.

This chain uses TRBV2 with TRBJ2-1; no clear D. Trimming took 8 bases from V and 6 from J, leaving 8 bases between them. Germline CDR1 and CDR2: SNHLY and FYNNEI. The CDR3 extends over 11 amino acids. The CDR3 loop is CASLIINEQFF. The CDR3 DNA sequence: TGTGCCAGCCTTATAATCAATGAGCAGTTCTTC.

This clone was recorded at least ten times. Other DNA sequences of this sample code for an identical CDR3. The CDR3 DNA reads TGTGCCAGCAGTTTAGTGAGCGGTTCGAGCTCCTACAATGAGCAGTTCTTC. Translated, it gives CASSLVSGSSSYNEQFF. The J gene is TRBJ2-1, the V gene TRBV28; the D gene is possibly TRBD2 (5 bases). The CDR3 loop spans 17 amino acids. The V gene's germline CDR1 is MDHEN and CDR2 SYDVKM. The germline V and J ends were trimmed by 2 bases and 0 bases, with 14 bases remaining between them. The full variable domain, its missing parts supplied by reference TRBV28 and TRBJ2-1, is DVKVTQSSRYLVKRTGEKVFLECVQDMDHENMFWYRQDPGLGLRLIYFSYDVKMKEKGDIPEGYSVSREKKERFSLILESASTNQTSMYLCASSLVSGSSSYNEQFFGPGTRLTVL.

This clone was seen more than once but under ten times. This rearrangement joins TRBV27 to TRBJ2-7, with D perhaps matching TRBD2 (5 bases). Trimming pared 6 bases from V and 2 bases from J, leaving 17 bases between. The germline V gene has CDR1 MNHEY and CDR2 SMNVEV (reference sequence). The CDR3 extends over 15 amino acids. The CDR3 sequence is CASSPKGLVTYEQYF. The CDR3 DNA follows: TGTGCCAGCAGCCCCAAAGGACTCGTTACCTACGAGCAGTACTTC.

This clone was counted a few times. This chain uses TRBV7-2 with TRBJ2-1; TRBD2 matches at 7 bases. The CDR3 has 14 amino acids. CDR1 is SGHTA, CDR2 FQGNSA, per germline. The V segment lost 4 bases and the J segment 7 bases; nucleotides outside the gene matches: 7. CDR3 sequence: CASSSTGTTNEQFF. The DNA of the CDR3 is TGTGCCAGCAGCTCGACCGGGACTACAAATGAGCAGTTCTTC.

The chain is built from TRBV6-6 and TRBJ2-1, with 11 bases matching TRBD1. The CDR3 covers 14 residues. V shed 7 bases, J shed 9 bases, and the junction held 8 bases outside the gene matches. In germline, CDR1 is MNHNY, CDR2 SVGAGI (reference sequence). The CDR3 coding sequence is TGTGCCAGCAACCCCGGGACAGGGGGGGCTGAGCAGTTCTTC. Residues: CASNPGTGGAEQFF.